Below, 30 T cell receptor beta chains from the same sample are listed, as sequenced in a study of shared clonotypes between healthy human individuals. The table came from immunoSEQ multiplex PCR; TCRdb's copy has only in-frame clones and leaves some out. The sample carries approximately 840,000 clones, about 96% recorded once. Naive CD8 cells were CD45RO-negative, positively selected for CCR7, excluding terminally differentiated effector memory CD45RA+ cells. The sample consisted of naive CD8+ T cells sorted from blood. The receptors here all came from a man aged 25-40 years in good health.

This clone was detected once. The CDR3 sequence is CASSASGQPQHF. The CDR3 DNA reads as TGTGCCAGCAGCGCCTCCGGACAGCCCCAGCATTTT. This chain joins TRBV5-6 and TRBJ1-5; no reliable D call. Per germline, CDR1 SGHDT and CDR2 YYEEEE. This CDR3 has 12 amino acids. Trimming removed 4 bases from V and 7 bases from J, with 9 bases in between. The variable domain in full, completed from reference TRBV5-6 and TRBJ1-5, reads DAGVTQSPTHLIKTRGQQVTLRCSPKSGHDTVSWYQQALGQGPQFIFQYYEEEERQRGNFPDRFSGHQFPNYSSELNVNALLLGDSALYLCASSASGQPQHFGDGTRLSIL.

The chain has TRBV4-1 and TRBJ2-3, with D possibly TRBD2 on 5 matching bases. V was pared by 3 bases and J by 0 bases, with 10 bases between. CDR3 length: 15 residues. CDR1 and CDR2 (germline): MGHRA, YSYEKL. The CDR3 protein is CASSQGRASTDTQYF. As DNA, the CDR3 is TGCGCCAGCAGCCAGGGGAGAGCTAGCACAGATACGCAGTATTTT.

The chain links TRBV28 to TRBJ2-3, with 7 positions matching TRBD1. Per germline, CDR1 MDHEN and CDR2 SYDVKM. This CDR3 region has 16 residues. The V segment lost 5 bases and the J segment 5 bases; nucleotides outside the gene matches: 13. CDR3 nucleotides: TGTGCCAGCAGTCGGGTTCGAGACAGGGATATAGATACGCAGTATTTT. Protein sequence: CASSRVRDRDIDTQYF.

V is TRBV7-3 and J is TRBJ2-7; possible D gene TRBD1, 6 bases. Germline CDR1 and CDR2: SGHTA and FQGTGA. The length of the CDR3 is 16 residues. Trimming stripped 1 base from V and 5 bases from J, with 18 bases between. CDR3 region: CASSLNPYGGYHEQYF. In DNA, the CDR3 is TGTGCCAGCAGCTTAAATCCCTATGGGGGCTACCACGAGCAGTACTTC.

CDR3 sequence: CAWSPGDQSSYEQYF. The DNA for the CDR3 is TGTGCCTGGAGCCCGGGAGACCAAAGCTCCTACGAGCAGTACTTC. This sequence joins TRBV30 and TRBJ2-7; maybe TRBD2 (6 bases). Trimming removed 3 bases from V and 0 bases from J, with 15 bases in between. CDR1 is GTSNPN and CDR2 is SVGIG in the germline V gene (reference sequence). This CDR3 is 15 amino acids long.

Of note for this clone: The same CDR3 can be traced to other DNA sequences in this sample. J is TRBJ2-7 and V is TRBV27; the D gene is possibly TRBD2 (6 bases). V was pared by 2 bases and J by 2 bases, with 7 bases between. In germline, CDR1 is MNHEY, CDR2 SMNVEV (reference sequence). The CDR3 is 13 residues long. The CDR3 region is CASSLGGTYEQYF. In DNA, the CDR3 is TGTGCCAGCAGTTTAGGGGGGACCTACGAGCAGTACTTC.

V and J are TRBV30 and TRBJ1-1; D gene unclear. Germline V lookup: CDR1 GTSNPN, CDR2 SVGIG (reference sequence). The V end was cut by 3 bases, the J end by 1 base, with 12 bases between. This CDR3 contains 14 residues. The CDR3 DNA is TGTGCCTGGAGGTGGCGGGCGGGGAACACTGAAGCTTTCTTT. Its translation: CAWRWRAGNTEAFF.

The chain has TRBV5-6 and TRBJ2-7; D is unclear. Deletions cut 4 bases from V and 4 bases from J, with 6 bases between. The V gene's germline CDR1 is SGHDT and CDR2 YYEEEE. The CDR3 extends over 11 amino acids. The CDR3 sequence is CASSADYEQYF. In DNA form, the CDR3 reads TGTGCCAGCAGCGCAGATTACGAGCAGTACTTC.

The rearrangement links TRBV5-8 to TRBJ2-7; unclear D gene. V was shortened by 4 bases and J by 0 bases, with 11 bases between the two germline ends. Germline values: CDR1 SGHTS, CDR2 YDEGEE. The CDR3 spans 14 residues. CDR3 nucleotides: TGTGCCAGCAGCCGGTCCACATACTCCTACGAGCAGTACTTC. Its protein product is CASSRSTYSYEQYF. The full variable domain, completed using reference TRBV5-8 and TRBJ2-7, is EAGVTQSPTHLIKTRGQQATLRCSPISGHTSVYWYQQALGLGLQFLLWYDEGEERNRGNFPPRFSGRQFPNYSSELNVNALELEDSALYLCASSRSTYSYEQYFGPGTRLTVT.

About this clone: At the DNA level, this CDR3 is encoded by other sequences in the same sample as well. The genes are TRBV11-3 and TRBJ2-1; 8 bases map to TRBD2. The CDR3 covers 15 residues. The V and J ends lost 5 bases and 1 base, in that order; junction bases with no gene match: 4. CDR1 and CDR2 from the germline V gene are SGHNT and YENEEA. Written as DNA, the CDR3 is TGTGCCAGCAGCCCAAGCGGGAGTTCCTACAATGAGCAGTTCTTC. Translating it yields CASSPSGSSYNEQFF.

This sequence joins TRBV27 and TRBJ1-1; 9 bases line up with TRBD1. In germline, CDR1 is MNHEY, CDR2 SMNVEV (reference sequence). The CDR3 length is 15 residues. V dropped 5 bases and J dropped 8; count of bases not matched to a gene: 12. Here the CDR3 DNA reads TGTGCCAGCAGTCTGTTAGGGGACAGGGACCCAGAAGCTTTCTTT. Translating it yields CASSLLGDRDPEAFF.

The CDR3 protein is CASSEWGFYEQYF. DNA of the CDR3: TGTGCCAGCAGTGAATGGGGATTCTACGAGCAGTACTTC. The rearrangement joins TRBV6-1 to TRBJ2-7, with D unresolved. The germline V gene has CDR1 MNHNS and CDR2 SASEGT. V gave up 2 bases and J gave up 3 bases, with 8 bases separating them. This CDR3 has 13 amino acids.

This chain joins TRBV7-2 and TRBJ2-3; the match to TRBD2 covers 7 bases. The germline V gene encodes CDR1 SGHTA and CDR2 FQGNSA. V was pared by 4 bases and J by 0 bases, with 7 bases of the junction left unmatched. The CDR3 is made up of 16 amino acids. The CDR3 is CASSSRTRTSTDTQYF. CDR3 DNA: TGTGCCAGCAGCTCGAGGACTAGGACTAGCACAGATACGCAGTATTTT.

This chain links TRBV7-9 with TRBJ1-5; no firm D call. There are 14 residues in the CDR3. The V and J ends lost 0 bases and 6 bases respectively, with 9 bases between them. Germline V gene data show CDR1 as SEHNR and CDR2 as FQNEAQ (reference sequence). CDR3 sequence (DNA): TGTGCCAGCAGCTTAGCAGGGAGCGGTCAGCCCCAGCATTTT. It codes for CASSLAGSGQPQHF.

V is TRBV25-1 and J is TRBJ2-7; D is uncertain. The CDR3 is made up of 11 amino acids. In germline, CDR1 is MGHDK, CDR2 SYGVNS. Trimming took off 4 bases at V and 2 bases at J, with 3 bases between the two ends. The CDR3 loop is CASSATYEQYF. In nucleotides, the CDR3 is TGTGCCAGCAGTGCGACCTACGAGCAGTACTTC.

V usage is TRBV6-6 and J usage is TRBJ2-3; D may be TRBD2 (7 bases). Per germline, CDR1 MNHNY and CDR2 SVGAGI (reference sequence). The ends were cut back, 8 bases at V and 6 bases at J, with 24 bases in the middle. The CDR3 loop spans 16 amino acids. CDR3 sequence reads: CASGGLGGGWADTQYF. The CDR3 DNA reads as TGTGCCAGCGGAGGGTTAGGGGGAGGGTGGGCGGATACGCAGTATTTT.

CDR3 in amino acids: CASTQWSGPRGEQYF. Here the CDR3 DNA reads TGTGCCAGCACTCAGTGGAGCGGGCCACGGGGGGAGCAGTACTTC. This sequence joins TRBV27 and TRBJ2-7; tentatively, D is TRBD2 (6 bases). Trimming shortened V by 7 bases and J by 7 bases, and 23 bases separated the two germline ends. Germline CDR1 and CDR2: MNHEY and SMNVEV (reference sequence). This CDR3 is built from 15 residues.

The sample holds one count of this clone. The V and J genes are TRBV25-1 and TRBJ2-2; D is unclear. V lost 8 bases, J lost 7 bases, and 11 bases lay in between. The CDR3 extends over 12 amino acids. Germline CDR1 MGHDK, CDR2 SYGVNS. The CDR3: CASARISGELFF. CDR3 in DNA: TGTGCCAGCGCACGGATCAGCGGGGAGCTGTTTTTT.

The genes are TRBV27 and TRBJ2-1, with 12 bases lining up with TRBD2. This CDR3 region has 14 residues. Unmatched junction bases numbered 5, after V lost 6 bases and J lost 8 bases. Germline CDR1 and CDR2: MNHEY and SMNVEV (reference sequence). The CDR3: CASRPGLAGHEQFF. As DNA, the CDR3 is TGTGCCAGCAGGCCGGGACTAGCGGGTCATGAGCAGTTCTTC.

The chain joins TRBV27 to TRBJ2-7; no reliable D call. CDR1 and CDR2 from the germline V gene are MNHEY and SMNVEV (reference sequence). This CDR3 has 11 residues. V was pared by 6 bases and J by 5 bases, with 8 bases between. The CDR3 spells CASSPEDEQYF. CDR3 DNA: TGTGCCAGCAGCCCAGAGGACGAGCAGTACTTC.

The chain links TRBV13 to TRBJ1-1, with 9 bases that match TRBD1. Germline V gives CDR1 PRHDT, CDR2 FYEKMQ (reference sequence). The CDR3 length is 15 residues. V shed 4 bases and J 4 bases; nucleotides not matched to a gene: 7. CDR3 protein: CASSSATGGRTEAFF. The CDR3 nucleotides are TGTGCCAGCAGCTCCGCGACAGGGGGTCGCACTGAAGCTTTCTTT.

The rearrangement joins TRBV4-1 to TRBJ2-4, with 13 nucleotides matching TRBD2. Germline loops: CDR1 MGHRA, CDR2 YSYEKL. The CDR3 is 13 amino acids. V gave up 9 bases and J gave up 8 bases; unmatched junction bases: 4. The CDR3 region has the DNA TGCGCCAGTGCCGGACTAGCGGGAGACATTCAGTACTTC. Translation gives CASAGLAGDIQYF.

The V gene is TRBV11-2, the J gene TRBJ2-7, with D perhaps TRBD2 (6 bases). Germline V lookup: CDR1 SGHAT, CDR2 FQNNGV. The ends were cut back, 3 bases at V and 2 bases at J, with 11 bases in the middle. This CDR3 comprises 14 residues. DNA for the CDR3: TGTGCCAGCAGCTTCTGGGGGGAGCCCTACGAGCAGTACTTC. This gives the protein CASSFWGEPYEQYF.

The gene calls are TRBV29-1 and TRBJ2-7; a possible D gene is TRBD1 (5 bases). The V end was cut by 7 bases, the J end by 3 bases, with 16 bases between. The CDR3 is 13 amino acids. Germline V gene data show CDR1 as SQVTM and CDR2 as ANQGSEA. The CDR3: CSGIEDNDYEQYF. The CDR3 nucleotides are TGCAGCGGGATCGAGGACAACGACTACGAGCAGTACTTC.

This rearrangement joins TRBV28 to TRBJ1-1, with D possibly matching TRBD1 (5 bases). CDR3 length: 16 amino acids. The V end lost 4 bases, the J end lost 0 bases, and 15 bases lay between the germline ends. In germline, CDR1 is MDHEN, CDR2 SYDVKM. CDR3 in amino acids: CASSSRGTGLNTEAFF. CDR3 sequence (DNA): TGTGCCAGCAGTTCCCGTGGGACGGGACTGAACACTGAAGCTTTCTTT.

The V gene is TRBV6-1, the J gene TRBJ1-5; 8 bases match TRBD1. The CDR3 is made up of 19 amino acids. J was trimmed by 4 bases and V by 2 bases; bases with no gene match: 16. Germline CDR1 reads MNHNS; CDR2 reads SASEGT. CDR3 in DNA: TGTGCCAGCAGTGAATGGGACAGGCAGACACCGACTGGAAATCAGCCCCAGCATTTT. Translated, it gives CASSEWDRQTPTGNQPQHF.

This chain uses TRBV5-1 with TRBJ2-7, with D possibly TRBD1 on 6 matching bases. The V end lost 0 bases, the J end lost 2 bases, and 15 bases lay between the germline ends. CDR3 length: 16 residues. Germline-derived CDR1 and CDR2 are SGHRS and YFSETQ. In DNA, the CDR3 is TGCGCCAGCAGCTTGGCGGAAGGACAGCTCACCTACGAGCAGTACTTC. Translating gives CASSLAEGQLTYEQYF.

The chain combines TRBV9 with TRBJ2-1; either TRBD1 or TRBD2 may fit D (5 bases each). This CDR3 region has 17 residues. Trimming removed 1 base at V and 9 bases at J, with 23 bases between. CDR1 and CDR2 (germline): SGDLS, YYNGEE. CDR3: CASSVQSKGSSYFEQFF. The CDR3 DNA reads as TGTGCCAGCAGCGTACAGAGTAAGGGGAGTTCTTATTTTGAGCAGTTCTTC.

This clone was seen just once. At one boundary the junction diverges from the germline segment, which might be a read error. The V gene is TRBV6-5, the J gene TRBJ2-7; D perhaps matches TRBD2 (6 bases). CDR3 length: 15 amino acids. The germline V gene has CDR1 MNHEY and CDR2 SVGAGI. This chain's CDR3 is CASRRDFTLRYGQYF. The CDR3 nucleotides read TGTGCCAGCAGACGGGACTTCACACTCCGCTACGGGCAGTACTTC.

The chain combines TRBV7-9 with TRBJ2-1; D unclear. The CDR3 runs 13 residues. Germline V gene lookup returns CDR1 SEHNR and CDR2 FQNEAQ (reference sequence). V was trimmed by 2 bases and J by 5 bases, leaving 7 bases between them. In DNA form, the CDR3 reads TGTGCCAGCAGCTTACCCCCAAACAATGAGCAGTTCTTC. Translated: CASSLPPNNEQFF.